The 19 T cell receptor beta chains below come from one sample, sequenced in a study of cytomegalovirus exposure and HLA in healthy donors. PCR amplification relied on 60 Vbeta primers (plus 13 Jbeta primers). Assay: immunoSEQ multiplex PCR; the TCRdb copy retains only in-frame clones and omits some. Of 45,000 to 65,000 clones in the sample, about 84% were seen once. Input material: PBMCs. These receptor sequences come from a young man in good health and CMV-seronegative.

The gene calls are TRBV10-1 and TRBJ2-1, with 12 bases lining up with TRBD2. The CDR3 sequence is 15 residues long. V gave up 4 bases and J gave up 6 bases; unmatched junction bases: 4. The germline V gene encodes CDR1 WNHNN and CDR2 SYGVQD (reference sequence). This CDR3 is CASSAGTSGSNEQFF. CDR3 in DNA: TGCGCCAGCAGTGCCGGGACTAGCGGGTCCAATGAGCAGTTCTTC.

This sequence joins TRBV4-2 and TRBJ2-3, with 8 bases identical to TRBD2. The CDR3 totals 16 residues. The germline CDR1 and CDR2 sequences are LGHNA and YNFKEQ. Trimming took 1 base from V and 3 from J; bases not matched to a gene: 6. The CDR3 region is CASSQARGGPTDTQYF. Written as DNA, the CDR3 is TGTGCCAGCAGCCAAGCCCGGGGGGGCCCGACAGATACGCAGTATTTT.

The genes are TRBV11-3 and TRBJ2-7; TRBD1 agrees at 8 bases. Germline CDR1 SGHNT, CDR2 YENEEA. Trimming cost V 5 bases and J 3 bases; bases outside gene matches: 3. CDR3 length equals 13 residues. The CDR3 sequence: CASSPGQGYEQYF. CDR3 nucleotide sequence: TGTGCCAGCAGCCCCGGACAGGGCTACGAGCAGTACTTC.

The rearrangement links TRBV19 to TRBJ2-1; 7 bases fit TRBD2. V lost 4 bases to trimming and J lost 3 bases; unmatched junction nucleotides: 9. This CDR3 spans 16 amino acids. CDR1 is LNHDA, CDR2 SQIVND, per germline (reference sequence). The CDR3 nucleotides are TGTGCCAGTAGTACCCCGCGGGGCGGGAGCTACAATGAGCAGTTCTTC. This codes for CASSTPRGGSYNEQFF.

With regard to this clone: A junction end diverges from the germline sequence, so it may reflect a read error. The chain joins TRBV7-7 to TRBJ2-5; D is unclear. CDR1 is SSHAT, CDR2 FNYEAQ, per germline (reference sequence). This CDR3 has 13 residues. CDR3 amino acids: CASSLVDQETQYF. CDR3 sequence (DNA): TGTGCTAGCAGCTTAGTCGACCAAGAGACCCAGTACTTC. The full variable domain, its missing parts supplied by reference TRBV7-7 and TRBJ2-5, is GAGVSQSPRYKVTKRGQDVTLRCDPISSHATLYWYQQALGQGPEFLTYFNYEAQPDKSGLPSDRFSAERPEGSISTLTIQRTEQRDSAMYRCASSLVDQETQYFGPGTRLLVL.

Only a few counts were recorded for this clone. The chain uses TRBV4-3 and TRBJ2-5; TRBD1 matches at 7 bases. Germline CDR1 is LGHNA and CDR2 is YSLEER. The V segment lost 3 bases and the J segment 4 bases; nucleotides outside the gene matches: 8. The CDR3 runs to 15 residues. The CDR3 sequence is CASSQSTGYGETQYF. In DNA form, the CDR3 reads TGCGCCAGCAGCCAGTCGACAGGGTACGGAGAGACCCAGTACTTC.

The genes are TRBV7-3 and TRBJ2-2, with TRBD2 identical over 8 bases. The junction had 4 bases not matched to a gene; V was cut back by 1 base and J by 0 bases. This CDR3 spans 17 amino acids. Germline V gene data show CDR1 as SGHTA and CDR2 as FQGTGA. In nucleotides, the CDR3 is TGTGCCAGCAGCTTAAAACGGGGGGGTTCGAACACCGGGGAGCTGTTTTTT. It yields the protein CASSLKRGGSNTGELFF. Complete variable domain (other parts from reference TRBV7-3 and TRBJ2-2): GAGVSQTPSNKVTEKGKYVELRCDPISGHTALYWYRQSLGQGPEFLIYFQGTGAADDSGLPNDRFFAVRPEGSVSTLKIQRTERGDSAVYLCASSLKRGGSNTGELFFGEGSRLTVL.

This clone was recorded a few times. The rearrangement uses TRBV11-2 and TRBJ1-2; 12 nucleotides line up with TRBD1. Germline CDR1 and CDR2: SGHAT and FQNNGV. J lost 0 bases, V lost 4 bases, and 3 bases had no gene match. The CDR3 consists of 16 residues. CDR3 nucleotides: TGTGCCAGCAGCTGGGGACAGGGGGCACCTAACTATGGCTACACCTTC. This sequence encodes CASSWGQGAPNYGYTF. The full variable domain, completed using reference TRBV11-2 and TRBJ1-2, is EAGVAQSPRYKIIEKRQSVAFWCNPISGHATLYWYQQILGQGPKLLIQFQNNGVVDDSQLPKDRFSAERLKGVDSTLKIQPAKLEDSAVYLCASSWGQGAPNYGYTFGSGTRLTVV.

The table lists this clone with a few counts. The gene calls are TRBV27 and TRBJ2-5; D is perhaps TRBD2 (5 bases). From germline, CDR1 is MNHEY and CDR2 SMNVEV (reference sequence). The CDR3 has 14 amino acids. V was cut by 2 bases and J by 5 bases, with 12 bases left in between. Written as DNA, the CDR3 is TGTGCCAGCAGTTTAATTGGTCGCGGGGAGACCCAGTACTTC. It specifies CASSLIGRGETQYF.

Turning to this clone: The identical CDR3 is also encoded by other nucleotide sequences in the sample. The chain couples TRBV30 to TRBJ2-3; tentative D call: TRBD1 (6 bases). Deletions cut 1 base from V and 8 bases from J, with 16 bases between. CDR1 and CDR2 from the germline V gene are GTSNPN and SVGIG (reference sequence). The CDR3 spans 14 residues. CDR3 loop: CAWSGTYRVGTQYF. The CDR3 DNA reads TGTGCCTGGAGTGGCACTTACAGGGTCGGTACGCAGTATTTT.

The chain couples TRBV5-5 to TRBJ2-2; D perhaps matches TRBD1 (6 bases). V was shortened by 4 bases and J by 6 bases, with 10 bases between the two germline ends. CDR1 and CDR2 from the germline V gene are SGHKS and YYEKEE (reference sequence). This CDR3 region has 13 residues. Here the CDR3 DNA reads TGTGCCAGCAGCAGAGGGGGATCCGGGGAGCTGTTTTTT. Translation: CASSRGGSGELFF. The full variable domain, completed using reference TRBV5-5 and TRBJ2-2, is DAGVTQSPTHLIKTRGQQVTLRCSPISGHKSVSWYQQVLGQGPQFIFQYYEKEERGRGNFPDRFSARQFPNYSSELNVNALLLGDSALYLCASSRGGSGELFFGEGSRLTVL.

This clone was observed a handful of times. The rearrangement links TRBV7-2 to TRBJ1-2, with 8 bases identical to TRBD1. Germline lookup yields CDR1 SGHTA and CDR2 FQGNSA. V gave up 5 bases and J gave up 2 bases; unmatched junction bases: 7. The CDR3 contains 15 residues. CDR3 DNA sequence: TGTGCCAGCAGCGCAGGGACAGGAGGGAACTATGGCTACACCTTC. Translating it yields CASSAGTGGNYGYTF.

The J gene is TRBJ2-3, the V gene TRBV6-1; D may be TRBD2 (5 bases). There are 13 residues in the CDR3. From germline, CDR1 is MNHNS and CDR2 SASEGT. V gave up 6 bases and J gave up 8 bases, with 15 bases separating them. CDR3 sequence: CASRPGGWGTQYF. The CDR3 region has the DNA TGTGCCAGCAGGCCAGGAGGCTGGGGTACGCAGTATTTT.

This chain links TRBV11-2 with TRBJ1-4, with D unresolved. CDR3 length: 17 amino acids. Germline assignment: CDR1 SGHAT and CDR2 FQNNGV. The V end lost 5 bases, the J end lost 2 bases, and 18 bases lay between the germline ends. The DNA for the CDR3 is TGTGCCAGCAGCAGACCGCCTCGGGGAGCGACTAATGAAAAACTGTTTTTT. It is translated as CASSRPPRGATNEKLFF. The complete variable domain, with remaining parts taken from reference TRBV11-2 and TRBJ1-4, reads EAGVAQSPRYKIIEKRQSVAFWCNPISGHATLYWYQQILGQGPKLLIQFQNNGVVDDSQLPKDRFSAERLKGVDSTLKIQPAKLEDSAVYLCASSRPPRGATNEKLFFGSGTQLSVL.

This clone is a singleton in its sample. The chain carries TRBV5-1 and TRBJ1-2, with 9 bases fitting TRBD1. The junction had 2 bases not matched to a gene; V was cut back by 1 base and J by 4 bases. Per the germline V gene, CDR1 is SGHRS and CDR2 is YFSETQ. The CDR3 has 14 amino acids. Here the CDR3 reads CASSLRTGVYGYTF. Written as DNA, the CDR3 is TGCGCCAGCAGCTTGCGGACAGGGGTCTATGGCTACACCTTC.

This chain links TRBV7-9 with TRBJ2-3; 7 bases align to TRBD2. There are 15 residues in the CDR3. The germline V gene encodes CDR1 SEHNR and CDR2 FQNEAQ (reference sequence). V lost 5 bases, J lost 5 bases, and 10 bases stayed unmatched. The CDR3 reads CASSPSQGGIDTQYF. The CDR3 DNA reads TGTGCCAGCAGCCCCTCCCAGGGAGGGATAGATACGCAGTATTTT. Full variable domain (rest looked up from reference TRBV7-9 and TRBJ2-3): DTGVSQNPRHKITKRGQNVTFRCDPISEHNRLYWYRQTLGQGPEFLTYFQNEAQLEKSRLLSDRFSAERPKGSFSTLEIQRTEQGDSAMYLCASSPSQGGIDTQYFGPGTRLTVL.

The chain links TRBV10-3 to TRBJ2-5, with 7 bases that match TRBD1. The CDR3 sequence is 14 residues long. Germline values: CDR1 ENHRY, CDR2 SYGVKD. Trimming removed 3 bases from V and 2 bases from J; junction bases left unmatched: 3. CDR3 residues: CAISDGQDQETQYF. In DNA form, the CDR3 reads TGTGCCATCAGTGATGGACAGGATCAAGAGACCCAGTACTTC.

J is TRBJ1-5 and V is TRBV4-1, with D possibly being TRBD1 (5 bases). There are 14 residues in the CDR3. Trimming left V 1 base short and J 7 bases short, with 11 bases between. The germline CDR1 and CDR2 sequences are MGHRA and YSYEKL. CDR3 region: CASSQVGGDQPQHF. CDR3 coding DNA: TGCGCCAGCAGCCAAGTGGGGGGTGACCAGCCCCAGCATTTT.

This clone occurred once. The chain is built from TRBV28 and TRBJ2-1; no reliable D call. Germline CDR1 MDHEN, CDR2 SYDVKM. The CDR3 loop spans 12 amino acids. V lost 4 bases to trimming and J lost 12 bases, with 13 bases between them. The CDR3: CASSSPTRGQFF. The CDR3 DNA is TGTGCCAGCAGTTCCCCGACCCGAGGGCAGTTCTTC.